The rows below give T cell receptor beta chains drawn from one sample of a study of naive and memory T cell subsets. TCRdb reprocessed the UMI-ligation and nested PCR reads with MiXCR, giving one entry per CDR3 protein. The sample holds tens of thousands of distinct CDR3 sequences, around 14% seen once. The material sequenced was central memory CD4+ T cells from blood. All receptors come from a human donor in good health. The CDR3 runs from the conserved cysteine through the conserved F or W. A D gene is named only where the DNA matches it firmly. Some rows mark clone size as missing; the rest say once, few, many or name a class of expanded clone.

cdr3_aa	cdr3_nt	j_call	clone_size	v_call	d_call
CSAIRLAGDPIYNEQFF	TGCAGTGCTATCCGGCTAGCGGGAGACCCCATCTACAATGAGCAGTTCTTC	TRBJ2-1	few	TRBV20-1	TRBD2
CASSQVGTAGGEKLFF	TGTGCCAGCAGCCAAGTGGGGACAGCCGGGGGTGAAAAACTGTTTTTT	TRBJ1-4	NA	TRBV4-2	TRBD1
CSAPLLELGRNEQFF	TGCAGTGCCCCCCTTCTCGAGCTAGGGAGGAATGAGCAGTTCTTC	TRBJ2-1	many	TRBV20-1	NA
CASSVGAAETQYF	TGTGCCAGCAGCGTAGGGGCCGCAGAGACCCAGTACTTC	TRBJ2-5	few	TRBV9	NA
CASIHRNTEAFF	TGTGCCAGTATCCACAGGAACACTGAAGCTTTCTTT	TRBJ1-1	many	TRBV28	NA
CASSLWTSGRSDTQYF	TGTGCCAGCAGTTTATGGACTAGCGGGAGGTCGGATACGCAGTATTTT	TRBJ2-3	NA	TRBV27	TRBD2
CATSRTVTTEAFF	TGTGCCACCAGCAGAACAGTCACCACTGAAGCTTTCTTT	TRBJ1-1	NA	TRBV15	NA
CASRFLQGPLHF	TGTGCCAGCAGATTTTTGCAGGGGCCCCTCCACTTT	TRBJ1-6	NA	TRBV27	NA
CASSQDPGQSPDTQYF	TGCGCCAGCAGCCAAGATCCAGGACAATCACCAGATACGCAGTATTTT	TRBJ2-3	NA	TRBV4-1	NA
CASSLGGDGTVAFF	TGCGCCAGCAGCTTAGGGGGGGACGGGACAGTAGCTTTCTTT	TRBJ1-1	NA	TRBV5-1	TRBD1
CSATRRLSSYNEQFF	TGCAGTGCTACCAGACGGTTGAGCTCCTACAATGAGCAGTTCTTC	TRBJ2-1	NA	TRBV20-1	NA
CASSLVTQKGPEAFF	TGTGCCAGCAGTTTAGTAACTCAGAAAGGGCCTGAAGCTTTCTTT	TRBJ1-1	NA	TRBV12-3/TRBV12-4	NA
CASSQRGQGVGTQYF	TGTGCCAGCAGTCAACGGGGACAGGGGGTAGGGACCCAGTACTTC	TRBJ2-5	few	TRBV28	TRBD1
CSVEDLGGRYEQYF	TGCAGCGTTGAAGATCTGGGAGGACGGTACGAGCAGTACTTC	TRBJ2-7	NA	TRBV29-1	NA
CASSKEGYSGNTIYF	TGTGCCAGCAGCAAGGAGGGGTACTCTGGAAACACCATATATTTT	TRBJ1-3	NA	TRBV7-9	NA
CASSLSGGSYNEQFF	TGTGCCAGCAGTTTGTCTGGGGGCTCCTACAATGAGCAGTTCTTC	TRBJ2-1	once	TRBV6-6	NA
CASSFLAGAGTDTQYF	TGTGCCAGCAGCTTCTTAGCGGGAGCGGGCACAGATACGCAGTATTTT	TRBJ2-3	once	TRBV11-1	TRBD2
CASSFKGSIPEAFF	TGTGCCAGCAGTTTTAAAGGTTCAATCCCTGAAGCTTTCTTT	TRBJ1-1	few	TRBV28	NA
CASSFYLAGGPGEQYF	TGTGCCAGCAGTTTTTACTTAGCGGGAGGGCCGGGGGAGCAGTACTTC	TRBJ2-7	NA	TRBV27	TRBD2
CASRMNRGGTEAFF	TGTGCCAGCAGAATGAACAGGGGTGGCACTGAAGCTTTCTTT	TRBJ1-1	few	TRBV6-2/TRBV6-3	TRBD1